Shown below are 29 T cell receptor beta chains from a single sample sequenced in a study of T-cell reconstitution after alpha-beta-depleted transplantation in children. A library of TCRbeta sequences, prepared with unique molecular identifiers, was generated. TCRdb reprocessed the PCR reads with MiXCR, giving one entry per CDR3 protein. The data contain hundreds of thousands of distinct CDR3 sequences, roughly 13% of them seen just once; the ten biggest clones take up 4.3%. The sample was PBMCs, taken from the stem cell graft. The source of these receptors is a human donor who donated a stem cell graft to a child with Fanconi anemia.

This clonotype came up a few times. The V gene is TRBV7-8, the J gene TRBJ2-1; 7 bases align to TRBD2. There are 18 residues in the CDR3. Germline V CDR1 and CDR2: SGHVS, FQNEAQ. With V trimmed by 5 bases and J by 6 bases, 19 bases remained unmatched. Written as DNA, the CDR3 is TGTGCCAGCAGCCTTTCGCCGGGGAGGCTAGCGGATAGCAATGAGCAGTTCTTC. Its protein is CASSLSPGRLADSNEQFF.

This clonotype has only a few counts. The CDR3 DNA follows: TGTGCCAGCAGCCCCCAAGGAAGGGGAGAGACCCAGTACTTC. The encoded protein is CASSPQGRGETQYF. This chain joins TRBV2 and TRBJ2-5; possible D gene TRBD1, 5 bases. The CDR3 covers 14 residues. V gave up 6 bases and J gave up 4 bases, with 15 bases separating them. In germline, CDR1 is SNHLY, CDR2 FYNNEI.

This clonotype showed up many times. This chain uses TRBV27 with TRBJ2-7; 9 bases fit TRBD1. In germline, CDR1 is MNHEY, CDR2 SMNVEV (reference sequence). V lost 3 bases, J lost 7 bases, and 4 bases stayed unmatched. This CDR3 spans 13 amino acids. The CDR3: CASSLGQGGEQYF. The CDR3 region has the DNA TGTGCCAGCAGTTTGGGACAGGGAGGGGAGCAGTACTTC.

This clonotype was seen at least ten times. The rearrangement joins TRBV4-2 to TRBJ1-3; tentatively, D is TRBD1 (5 bases). Looked up from germline, CDR1 is LGHNA and CDR2 is YNFKEQ. V was cut by 1 base and J by 4 bases, with 11 bases left in between. CDR3 length equals 15 residues. The chain's CDR3 is CASSQVTGAGNTIYF. For the CDR3, the DNA is TGTGCCAGCAGCCAAGTCACAGGAGCAGGAAACACCATATATTTT.

The chain links TRBV7-2 to TRBJ1-2; no firm D call. The CDR3 has 13 amino acids. Trimming cost V 1 base and J 6 bases, with 9 bases left between them. Germline V gives CDR1 SGHTA, CDR2 FQGNSA. The CDR3 loop is CASSLGQVNGYTF. The DNA for the CDR3 is TGTGCCAGCAGCTTAGGCCAGGTTAATGGCTACACCTTC.

This clonotype was detected only a few times. J is TRBJ2-5 and V is TRBV7-9; D gene unclear. Germline CDR1 SEHNR, CDR2 FQNEAQ (reference sequence). The CDR3 consists of 17 residues. The ends were cut back, 1 base at V and 4 bases at J, with 19 bases in the middle. The CDR3 region is CASSLDLPIFTSETQYF. The CDR3 DNA reads TGTGCCAGCAGCTTAGACCTACCGATATTTACTTCAGAGACCCAGTACTTC.

The V gene is TRBV29-1, the J gene TRBJ2-5, with D maybe TRBD2 (5 bases). The CDR3 has 11 residues. Between the trimmed V and J ends, which lost 4 bases and 5 bases, there was a span of 8 bases. Germline V lookup: CDR1 SQVTM, CDR2 ANQGSEA. The CDR3 loop is CSVVSSETQYF. The DNA of the CDR3 is TGCAGCGTTGTATCTAGCGAGACCCAGTACTTC.

This clonotype was observed a few times. The chain recombines TRBV29-1 with TRBJ1-3; D not resolved. Looked up from germline, CDR1 is SQVTM and CDR2 is ANQGSEA. The length of the CDR3 is 13 residues. With 4 bases removed from V and 0 bases from J, the gap between germline ends came to 7 bases. For the CDR3, the DNA is TGCAGCGTTGGTCTAGGCTCTGGAAACACCATATATTTT. This gives the protein CSVGLGSGNTIYF.

The gene calls are TRBV7-9 and TRBJ1-6, with D tentatively TRBD1 (5 bases). The CDR3 covers 13 residues. Per the germline V gene, CDR1 is SEHNR and CDR2 is FQNEAQ (reference sequence). Trimming took 6 bases from V and 9 from J, leaving 12 bases between them. CDR3 DNA sequence: TGTGCCAGCAGTACAGGAGAGATTTCACCCCTCCACTTT. Its translation: CASSTGEISPLHF.

A few counts support this clonotype. The genes are TRBV7-8 and TRBJ2-5; TRBD2 agrees at 10 bases. V lost 0 bases to trimming and J lost 3 bases; unmatched junction nucleotides: 7. This CDR3 spans 17 amino acids. CDR1 and CDR2 from the germline V gene are SGHVS and FQNEAQ. In nucleotides, the CDR3 is TGTGCCAGCAGCTTAGCCGGGTTAGCGGGGGGTAAAGAGACCCAGTACTTC. Its protein product is CASSLAGLAGGKETQYF.

V is TRBV10-2 and J is TRBJ1-1; D ambiguous. The CDR3 length is 12 residues. Germline CDR1 reads WSHSY; CDR2 reads SAAADI. The V gene lost 0 bases and the J gene lost 3 bases, with 2 bases spanning the gap. Written as DNA, the CDR3 is TGCGCCAGCAGTGAGTCCTACACTGAAGCTTTCTTT. This sequence encodes CASSESYTEAFF.

This clonotype was counted a few times. The CDR3 spells CASSPLTSTTDTQYF. CDR3 coding DNA: TGTGCCAGTAGTCCTTTGACTTCGACCACAGATACGCAGTATTTT. The chain recombines TRBV19 with TRBJ2-3, with D unresolved. Germline CDR1 is LNHDA and CDR2 is SQIVND (reference sequence). The V gene lost 5 bases and the J gene lost 2 bases, with 14 bases spanning the gap. The CDR3 loop spans 15 amino acids.

This clonotype has just a few counts. The V gene is TRBV5-1, the J gene TRBJ2-1; 11 bases map to TRBD1. Germline-derived CDR1 and CDR2 are SGHRS and YFSETQ. V lost 4 bases, J lost 9 bases, and 6 bases stayed unmatched. The CDR3 length is 14 residues. The CDR3 reads CASSRRDRGGEQFF. In DNA form, the CDR3 reads TGCGCCAGCAGCCGCCGGGACAGGGGGGGTGAGCAGTTCTTC.

The table lists this clonotype with a few counts. The chain uses TRBV20-1 and TRBJ1-5; 12 bases align to TRBD1. The CDR3 is made up of 14 amino acids. V trimming: 5 bases; J trimming: 7 bases; junction bases outside the gene matches: 6. CDR1 is DFQATT, CDR2 SNEGSKA, per germline (reference sequence). The CDR3 region is CSAPGTGGRQPQHF. The CDR3 DNA reads TGCAGTGCTCCCGGGACAGGGGGCCGGCAGCCCCAGCATTTT.

The chain links TRBV7-6 to TRBJ1-1, with D perhaps matching TRBD1 (6 bases). This CDR3 contains 16 residues. Trimming shortened V by 0 bases and J by 5 bases, and 16 bases separated the two germline ends. From germline, CDR1 is SGHVS and CDR2 FNYEAQ. The CDR3 nucleotides read TGTGCCAGCAGCTTAGCGGGGGGATCGACAGGAACTGAAGCTTTCTTT. It codes for CASSLAGGSTGTEAFF.

This clonotype was counted a few times. This sequence joins TRBV4-3 and TRBJ2-3; weak D call: TRBD2 (6 bases). Trimming stripped 0 bases from V and 11 bases from J, with 24 bases between. Germline loops: CDR1 LGHNA, CDR2 YSLEER. The CDR3 spans 17 residues. CDR3: CASSQDLSAGKTGWQYF. In nucleotides, the CDR3 is TGCGCCAGCAGCCAAGATTTGTCAGCGGGCAAGACCGGTTGGCAGTATTTT.

The rearrangement joins TRBV29-1 to TRBJ2-3; D unclear. V was clipped by 1 base and J by 4 bases, with 15 bases between them. This CDR3 spans 15 amino acids. Germline V CDR1 and CDR2: SQVTM, ANQGSEA. This CDR3 is CSVEGSLGFADTQYF. CDR3 nucleotide sequence: TGCAGCGTTGAAGGGTCTTTGGGGTTCGCAGATACGCAGTATTTT.

V and J are TRBV12-3 or TRBV12-4 and TRBJ2-2; TRBD2 aligns across 10 bases. This CDR3 contains 16 residues. V dropped 7 bases and J dropped 1; count of bases not matched to a gene: 6. As DNA, the CDR3 is TGTGCCAGCACCTATCTAGCGGGGGTGAACACCGGGGAGCTGTTTTTT. Its protein product is CASTYLAGVNTGELFF.

This clonotype was seen repeatedly, ten times or more. The gene calls are TRBV11-2 and TRBJ1-1; no reliable D call. The CDR3 is made up of 13 amino acids. Germline V gives CDR1 SGHAT, CDR2 FQNNGV. V gave up 2 bases and J gave up 9 bases, with 13 bases separating them. The CDR3 nucleotides are TGTGCCAGCAGCTTATTGGACGGGGTTCAAGCTTTCTTT. Protein sequence: CASSLLDGVQAFF.

Many counts were recorded for this clonotype. DNA of the CDR3: TGTGCCAGCAGTCCTGATCGTATCAGGGCTGAAGCTTTCTTT. This codes for CASSPDRIRAEAFF. The rearrangement links TRBV27 to TRBJ1-1; weak D call: TRBD1 (5 bases). The CDR3 is 14 residues long. Germline CDR1 MNHEY, CDR2 SMNVEV (reference sequence). The V end was cut by 5 bases, the J end by 6 bases, with 16 bases between.

This clonotype was counted many times. This chain links TRBV5-1 with TRBJ2-2; D tentatively reads TRBD1 or TRBD2 (5 bases each). V was pared by 1 base and J by 1 base, with 8 bases between. The CDR3 sequence is 15 residues long. CDR1 and CDR2 from the germline V gene are SGHRS and YFSETQ. The CDR3 DNA follows: TGCGCCAGCAGCTTGTCGGGGCAGAACACCGGGGAGCTGTTTTTT. Translating it yields CASSLSGQNTGELFF.

This clonotype was counted at least ten times. The chain couples TRBV20-1 to TRBJ2-1, with D hard to call. V was cut by 1 base and J by 4 bases, with 14 bases left in between. The CDR3 covers 15 residues. Germline CDR1 and CDR2: DFQATT and SNEGSKA (reference sequence). CDR3 sequence: CSARVQAFGYNEQFF. The CDR3 bases are TGCAGTGCTAGAGTTCAAGCGTTCGGATACAATGAGCAGTTCTTC.

The chain combines TRBV12-3 or TRBV12-4 with TRBJ1-1; D is uncertain. The CDR3 totals 13 residues. The V end was cut by 1 base, the J end by 6 bases, with 9 bases between. DNA for the CDR3: TGTGCCAGCAGTTTAGGGCTCGGGGCTGAAGCTTTCTTT. This encodes CASSLGLGAEAFF.

This clonotype was counted between two and nine times. V usage is TRBV20-1 and J usage is TRBJ1-1; perhaps TRBD1 as D (6 bases). The CDR3 spans 13 residues. Trimming took off 4 bases at V and 4 bases at J, with 13 bases between the two ends. The germline CDR1 and CDR2 sequences are DFQATT and SNEGSKA (reference sequence). The CDR3 DNA reads as TGCAGTGCTAAACCCGGGACACCCACTGAAGCTTTCTTT. Amino acid sequence: CSAKPGTPTEAFF.

This clonotype was detected only a few times. The rearrangement links TRBV6-1 to TRBJ1-5; D might be TRBD1 (5 bases). Germline values: CDR1 MNHNS, CDR2 SASEGT. CDR3 length: 15 residues. Trimming left V 4 bases short and J 1 base short, with 11 bases between. This CDR3 reads CASSVPGRSNQPQHF. CDR3 in DNA: TGTGCCAGCAGTGTGCCGGGACGGAGCAATCAGCCCCAGCATTTT.

At least ten counts were recorded for this clonotype. The rearrangement joins TRBV7-2 to TRBJ1-2, with D possibly being TRBD1 (5 bases). V lost 1 base and J lost 8, with 23 bases in between. CDR1 and CDR2 from the germline V gene are SGHTA and FQGNSA. The CDR3 is made up of 17 amino acids. The CDR3 spells CASSLVGTALGLHGYTF. The CDR3 nucleotides read TGTGCCAGCAGCTTAGTGGGGACCGCGTTAGGGTTGCACGGCTACACCTTC.

The V call is TRBV20-1, the J call TRBJ2-4, with D perhaps matching TRBD1 or TRBD2 (6 bases each). The CDR3 totals 13 residues. CDR1 DFQATT and CDR2 SNEGSKA come from the germline V gene (reference sequence). The germline V and J ends were trimmed by 5 bases and 9 bases, with 17 bases remaining between them. The CDR3, as DNA: TGCAGTGCTCTCCCGAGGGGGGACGGCATTCAGTACTTC. Residues: CSALPRGDGIQYF.

In its sample, this clonotype was seen many times. J is TRBJ2-3 and V is TRBV20-1; D is perhaps TRBD2 (5 bases). CDR1 is DFQATT and CDR2 is SNEGSKA in the germline V gene (reference sequence). The CDR3 length is 15 residues. Trimming took off 3 bases at V and 2 bases at J, with 15 bases between the two ends. The CDR3 sequence is CSASAPRLSTDTQYF. CDR3 bases: TGCAGTGCTAGCGCCCCGAGACTATCCACAGATACGCAGTATTTT.

At least ten counts were recorded for this clonotype. This chain connects TRBV19 to TRBJ1-2; D is undetermined. V shed 7 bases and J shed 4 bases, with 16 bases lying between them. Germline V gene sequence: CDR1 LNHDA, CDR2 SQIVND (reference sequence). The CDR3 spans 14 residues. DNA of the CDR3: TGTGCCAGTAACCGGCAGAGTCAACTCTATGGCTACACCTTC. It yields the protein CASNRQSQLYGYTF.